A single sample gave rise to the 5 T cell receptor beta chains below, sequenced in a study of shared clonotypes between healthy human individuals. Assay used: immunoSEQ multiplex PCR; TCRdb lists only in-frame clones, some missing. In the table there are around 2,000,000 clones, roughly 96% of which are singletons. What was sequenced was naive CD4+ T cells sorted from blood. Subset in this sample: CD45RA+ positively selected. The origin of the receptors is a man in his late teens or twenties in good health.

The chain couples TRBV19 to TRBJ1-2; a possible D gene is TRBD1 (6 bases). Germline V lookup: CDR1 LNHDA, CDR2 SQIVND (reference sequence). Trimming removed 4 bases from V and 2 bases from J, with 11 bases in between. The CDR3 contains 14 residues. This CDR3 reads CASSTIGGNYGYTF. CDR3 bases: TGTGCCAGTAGTACCATAGGGGGGAACTATGGCTACACCTTC.

V is TRBV5-4 and J is TRBJ1-2; no firm D call. Per the germline V gene, CDR1 is SGHNT and CDR2 is YYREEE (reference sequence). The CDR3 runs to 14 residues. Trimming removed 1 base at V and 0 bases at J, with 7 bases between. The CDR3 sequence is CASSLPHANYGYTF. In nucleotides, the CDR3 is TGTGCCAGCAGCTTGCCCCACGCTAACTATGGCTACACCTTC.

This chain connects TRBV15 to TRBJ1-2, with TRBD1 identical over 7 bases. After removal of 3 bases from V and 1 base from J, the junction contained 5 bases not matched to a gene. Per germline, CDR1 LNHNV and CDR2 YYDKDF (reference sequence). The length of the CDR3 is 15 residues. CDR3 sequence (DNA): TGTGCCACCAGCAGTAGACAGGGTCGTAACTATGGCTACACCTTC. Its protein is CATSSRQGRNYGYTF.

The CDR3 DNA reads TGTGCCAGCAGTTACCCAGTGCTAACCGGGGAGCTGTTTTTT. Translation gives CASSYPVLTGELFF. This rearrangement joins TRBV6-6 to TRBJ2-2; no reliable D call. The CDR3 is made up of 14 amino acids. The germline V and J ends were trimmed by 2 bases and 5 bases, with 9 bases remaining between them. Germline V CDR1 and CDR2: MNHNY, SVGAGI (reference sequence).

The chain employs TRBV19 and TRBJ1-1; D possibly corresponds to TRBD1 (6 bases). The germline gives CDR1 LNHDA, CDR2 SQIVND (reference sequence). The CDR3 is 13 amino acids. Trimming removed 2 bases from V and 7 bases from J, with 11 bases in between. The CDR3 sequence is CASSINRGREAFF. CDR3 coding DNA: TGTGCCAGTAGTATAAATCGGGGGCGTGAAGCTTTCTTT.